This T cell receptor (beta chain) was observed in a study of blood T cell repertoires in COVID-19 (dated by TCRdb to between 2020 and 2021). Study-level background: The collaborator samples originated in the United States, Italy and Spain and spanned the acute and convalescent phases of COVID-19. The samples were drawn from the first 160 participants of the ongoing ImmuneRACE study and from 1,200 or so subjects provided by 6 global collaborators. The repertoires were made available in a free public database intended to serve as a resource for research on the immune response to SARS-CoV-2. The prospective study material was composed of cDNA or gDNA derived from T cells, B-cell-depleted T cells, or PBMCs. Deeply sampled blood TCRbeta repertoires from subjects exposed to, actively infected with, or recovered from COVID-19 were included in the dataset. Where HLA class I and class II types were available, the types were taken from metadata supplied by the sample provider, not from assay-based typing. Nearly every sample came with metadata listing a de-identified subject ID, COVID-19 status, age in years and sex. Broader findings and caveats from the paper: The amount of clinical and demographic metadata varied by source and participant and was provided uncurated.

Whole blood was collected in K2EDTA tubes by collaborating institutions according to the institutions' own protocols. Collaborator samples were shipped for TCRbeta analysis as frozen whole blood, isolated PBMCs, or DNA extracted from either sample type. CDR1 and CDR2 (SGHVS, FQNEAQ) derive from the germline V gene. The V and J ends are trimmed by 4 bases and 7 bases, leaving 14 bases between them. Reading from cysteine to phenylalanine, the CDR3 counts 14 amino acids. The only DNA kept is the CDR3, 42 bases in frame from the first base. Notes on this clone: The antigen it binds to is not known. Base qualities are not recorded, but no much larger clone differs from it by a single base.

The immunoSEQ Assay, a bias-controlled multiplex PCR, was used to amplify TCRbeta CDR3 regions from genomic DNA. The original methods were these. The number of nucleated cells in each sample was estimated from the amplification of reference gene primers within the assay. Sequence reads were collapsed and filtered to measure the absolute abundance of every unique TCRbeta CDR3 rearrangement. Productive Simpson clonality was computed per sample as the square root of Simpson's diversity index over productive rearrangements. The immuneACCESS repertoire file appears here via TCRdb, limited to in-frame rearrangements. These files lack a portion of the clones; in checked studies, under half of the deficit traces to unresolved V genes, and the cause of the others is not known. Clone size and V and J calls were adopted from that table, with D and trimming inferred from the DNA. The sample records under 150,000 clones, 90% of which are singletons. The ten largest make up 1.5% to 2% of the sample.

The sequencing input was peripheral blood. This sequence originates from a human donor with active COVID-19. The donor label of this sample is uncertain. Here the chain combines TRBV7-8 and TRBJ1-3; the D gene is possibly TRBD1, with 5 bases matching. The DNA sequence is given as TGTGCCAGCAGCTCGACAGCTTTTGGGAACACCATATATTTT. This encodes CASSSTAFGNTIYF.